One TCR beta chain is described in this entry. Its antigen is unknown. The source of the sample is a study of cytomegalovirus exposure and HLA in healthy donors. Whole-study results and caveats: TRBV6-2, TRBV6-3 and some other V segments were excluded as indistinguishable. TCR beta chain V- and J-gene trimming was linked, in a later analysis, to a missense variant in DCLRE1C. Cytomegalovirus association was listed for 150 to 200 TCR beta chains.

CDR1 is LNHNV, CDR2 YYDKDF, per germline (reference sequence). The CDR3 sequence is 16 residues long. V was pared by 1 base and J by 9 bases, with 7 bases of the junction left unmatched. 60 Vbeta and 13 Jbeta primers were used in PCR. Measured with immunoSEQ multiplex PCR; TCRdb has only the in-frame clones, and not every one. The table records about 120,000 clones, over 60% of them present only once. The receptor comes from a human donor in good health. V is TRBV15 and J is TRBJ2-1; 12 nucleotides align to TRBD2. Sequencing input: PBMCs. The CDR3 nucleotides are TGTGCCACCAGCAGAGGACTAGCGGGGGCCGCCATTGAGCAGTTCTTC. Amino acid sequence: CATSRGLAGAAIEQFF.